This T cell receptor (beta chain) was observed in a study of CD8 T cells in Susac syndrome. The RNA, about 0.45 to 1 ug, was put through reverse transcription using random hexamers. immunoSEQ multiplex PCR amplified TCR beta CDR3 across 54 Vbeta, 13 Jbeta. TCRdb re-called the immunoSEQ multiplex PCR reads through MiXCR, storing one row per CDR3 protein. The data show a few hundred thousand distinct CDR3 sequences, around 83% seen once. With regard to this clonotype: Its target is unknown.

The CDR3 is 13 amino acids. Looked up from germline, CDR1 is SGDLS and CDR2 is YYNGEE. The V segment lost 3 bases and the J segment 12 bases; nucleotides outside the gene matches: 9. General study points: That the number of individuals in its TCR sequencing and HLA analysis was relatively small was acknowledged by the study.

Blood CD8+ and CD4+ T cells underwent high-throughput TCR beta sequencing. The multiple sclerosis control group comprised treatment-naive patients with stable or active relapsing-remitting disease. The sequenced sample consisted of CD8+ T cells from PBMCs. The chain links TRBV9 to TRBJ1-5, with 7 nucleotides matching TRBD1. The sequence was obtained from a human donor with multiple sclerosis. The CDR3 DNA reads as TGTGCCAGCAGCGCCGGGGGAGGGGGCGACCAGCATTTT. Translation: CASSAGGGGDQHF. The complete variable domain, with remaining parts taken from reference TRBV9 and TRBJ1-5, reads DSGVTQTPKHLITATGQRVTLRCSPRSGDLSVYWYQQSLDQGLQFLIQYYNGEERAKGNILERFSAQQFPDLHSELNLSSLELGDSALYFCASSAGGGGDQHFGDGTRLSIL.